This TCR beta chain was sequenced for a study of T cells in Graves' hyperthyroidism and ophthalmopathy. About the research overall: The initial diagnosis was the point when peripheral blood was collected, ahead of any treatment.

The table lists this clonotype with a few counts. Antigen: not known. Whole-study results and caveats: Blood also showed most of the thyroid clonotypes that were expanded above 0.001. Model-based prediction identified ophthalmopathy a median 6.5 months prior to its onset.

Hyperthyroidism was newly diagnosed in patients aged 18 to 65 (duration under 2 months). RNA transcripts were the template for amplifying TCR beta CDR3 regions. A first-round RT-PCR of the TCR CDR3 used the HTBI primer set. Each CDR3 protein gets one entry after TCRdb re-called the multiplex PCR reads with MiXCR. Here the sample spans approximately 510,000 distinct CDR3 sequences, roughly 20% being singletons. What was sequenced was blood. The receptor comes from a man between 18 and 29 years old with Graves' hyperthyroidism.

The CDR3 protein is CASSEGGQFYEQYF. Here the CDR3 DNA reads TGTGCCAGCAGTGAAGGAGGACAGTTCTACGAGCAGTACTTC. The V and J genes are TRBV6-1 and TRBJ2-7, with D maybe TRBD1 (6 bases). Trimming cost V 1 base and J 3 bases, with 10 bases left between them. There are 14 residues in the CDR3. Per the germline V gene, CDR1 is MNHNS and CDR2 is SASEGT.